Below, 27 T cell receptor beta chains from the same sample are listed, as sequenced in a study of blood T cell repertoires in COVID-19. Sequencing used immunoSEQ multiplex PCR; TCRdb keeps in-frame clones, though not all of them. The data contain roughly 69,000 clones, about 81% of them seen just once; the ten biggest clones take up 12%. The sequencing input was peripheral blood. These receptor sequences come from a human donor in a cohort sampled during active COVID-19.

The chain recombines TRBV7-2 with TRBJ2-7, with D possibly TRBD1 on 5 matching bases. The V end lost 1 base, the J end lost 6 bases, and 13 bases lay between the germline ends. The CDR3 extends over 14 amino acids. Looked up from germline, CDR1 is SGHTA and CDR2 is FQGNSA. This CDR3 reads CASSLVGRVSEQYF. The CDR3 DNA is TGTGCCAGCAGCTTAGTGGGCAGGGTGTCCGAGCAGTACTTC.

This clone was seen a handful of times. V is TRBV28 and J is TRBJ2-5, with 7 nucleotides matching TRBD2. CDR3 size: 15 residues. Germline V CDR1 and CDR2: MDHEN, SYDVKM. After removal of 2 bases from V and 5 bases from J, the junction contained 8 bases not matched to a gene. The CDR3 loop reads CASSLGWDGGETQYF. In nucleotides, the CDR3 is TGTGCCAGCAGTTTAGGCTGGGACGGGGGGGAGACCCAGTACTTC.

The chain's CDR3 is CASSPLRGYGYTF. CDR3 coding DNA: TGCGCCAGCAGCCCGCTCAGGGGCTATGGCTACACCTTC. The gene calls are TRBV5-1 and TRBJ1-2, with D tentatively TRBD1 (6 bases). Deletions cut 4 bases from V and 4 bases from J, with 11 bases between. The CDR3 runs to 13 residues. Germline V gene lookup returns CDR1 SGHRS and CDR2 YFSETQ.

CDR3 bases: TGTGCCAGCAGGGGGACAGGGGACACCGGGGAGCTGTTTTTT. Translated: CASRGTGDTGELFF. The chain links TRBV2 to TRBJ2-2; TRBD1 matches at 10 bases. The CDR3 runs 14 residues. Germline assignment: CDR1 SNHLY and CDR2 FYNNEI. V was clipped by 6 bases and J by 3 bases; unmatched bases: 1.

The CDR3 DNA follows: TGTGCCAGCAGTGAGTTTAGCGGGATCGGCACCGGGGAGCTGTTTTTT. It translates to CASSEFSGIGTGELFF. This chain uses TRBV25-1 with TRBJ2-2; 8 nucleotides align to TRBD2. With V trimmed by 3 bases and J by 4 bases, 7 bases remained unmatched. CDR1 is MGHDK and CDR2 is SYGVNS in the germline V gene. CDR3 size: 16 residues.

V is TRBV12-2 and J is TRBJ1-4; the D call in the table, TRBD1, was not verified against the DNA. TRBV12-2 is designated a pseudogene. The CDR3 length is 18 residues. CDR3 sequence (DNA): TGTGCAAGTCGCCCCCCCGACAGGGCCCTTGCAACTAATGAAAAACTGTTTTTT. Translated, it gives CASRPPDRALATNEKLFF.

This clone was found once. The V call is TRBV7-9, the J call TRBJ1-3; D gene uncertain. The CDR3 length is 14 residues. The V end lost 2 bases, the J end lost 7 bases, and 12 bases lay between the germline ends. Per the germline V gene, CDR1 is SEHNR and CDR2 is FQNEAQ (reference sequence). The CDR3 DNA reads TGTGCCAGCAGCTTATCTACAGCTTTCAACACCATATATTTT. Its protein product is CASSLSTAFNTIYF.

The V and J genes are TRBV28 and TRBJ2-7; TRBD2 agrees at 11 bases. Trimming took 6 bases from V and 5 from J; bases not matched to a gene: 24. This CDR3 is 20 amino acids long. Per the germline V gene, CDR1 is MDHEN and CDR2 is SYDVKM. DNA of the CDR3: TGTGCCAGCAGCGGACCGTTTGACGGGGGTAGCGGGAGGGCTTTAAACGAGCAGTACTTC. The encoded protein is CASSGPFDGGSGRALNEQYF.

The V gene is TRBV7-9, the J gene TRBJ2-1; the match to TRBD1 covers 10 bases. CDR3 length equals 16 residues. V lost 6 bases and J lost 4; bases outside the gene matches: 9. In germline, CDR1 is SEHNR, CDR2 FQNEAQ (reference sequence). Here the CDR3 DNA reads TGTGCCAGCAGAGGGACAGGGGCGTCGTGGTACAATGAGCAGTTCTTC. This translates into CASRGTGASWYNEQFF.

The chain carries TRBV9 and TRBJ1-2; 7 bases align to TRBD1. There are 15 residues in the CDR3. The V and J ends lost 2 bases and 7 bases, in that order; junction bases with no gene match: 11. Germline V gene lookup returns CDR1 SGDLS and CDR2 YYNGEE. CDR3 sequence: CASSVYRDSPIGYTF. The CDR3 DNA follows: TGTGCCAGCAGCGTCTACCGGGACAGCCCTATTGGCTACACCTTC.

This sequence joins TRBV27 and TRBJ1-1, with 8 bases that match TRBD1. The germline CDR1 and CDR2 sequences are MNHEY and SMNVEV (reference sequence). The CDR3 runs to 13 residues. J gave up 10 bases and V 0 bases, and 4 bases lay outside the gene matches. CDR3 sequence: CASSLSVGQGAFF. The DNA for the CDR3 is TGTGCCAGCAGTTTATCTGTAGGACAGGGAGCTTTCTTT.

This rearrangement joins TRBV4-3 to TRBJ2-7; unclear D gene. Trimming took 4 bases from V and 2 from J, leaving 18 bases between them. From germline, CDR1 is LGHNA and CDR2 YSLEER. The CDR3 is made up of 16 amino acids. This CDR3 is CASSPLGTTAPYEQYF. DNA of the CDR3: TGCGCCAGCAGCCCCCTCGGTACTACGGCCCCCTACGAGCAGTACTTC.

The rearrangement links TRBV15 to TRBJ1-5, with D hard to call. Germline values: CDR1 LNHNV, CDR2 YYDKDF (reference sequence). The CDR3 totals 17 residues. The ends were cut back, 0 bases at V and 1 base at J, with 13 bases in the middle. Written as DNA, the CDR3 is TGTGCCACCAGCAGAGATCAGGTGCCGGTAAGCAATCAGCCCCAGCATTTT. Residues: CATSRDQVPVSNQPQHF.

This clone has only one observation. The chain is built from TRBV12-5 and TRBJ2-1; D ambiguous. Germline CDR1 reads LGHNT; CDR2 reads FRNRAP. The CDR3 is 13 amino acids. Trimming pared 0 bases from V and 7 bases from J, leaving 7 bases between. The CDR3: CASGLVQWNEQFF. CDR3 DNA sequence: TGTGCTAGTGGTTTGGTACAGTGGAATGAGCAGTTCTTC.

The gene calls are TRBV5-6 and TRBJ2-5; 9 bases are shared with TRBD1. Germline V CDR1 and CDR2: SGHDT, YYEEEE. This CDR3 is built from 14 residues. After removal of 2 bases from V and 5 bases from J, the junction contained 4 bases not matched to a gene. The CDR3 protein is CASSLQGALETQYF. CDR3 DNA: TGTGCCAGCAGCTTACAGGGGGCGTTGGAGACCCAGTACTTC. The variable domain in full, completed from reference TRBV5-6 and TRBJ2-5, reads DAGVTQSPTHLIKTRGQQVTLRCSPKSGHDTVSWYQQALGQGPQFIFQYYEEEERQRGNFPDRFSGHQFPNYSSELNVNALLLGDSALYLCASSLQGALETQYFGPGTRLLVL.

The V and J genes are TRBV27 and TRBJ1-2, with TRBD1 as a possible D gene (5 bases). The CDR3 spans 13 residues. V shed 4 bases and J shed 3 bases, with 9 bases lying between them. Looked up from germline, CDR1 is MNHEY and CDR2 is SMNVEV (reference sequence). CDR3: CASSSGVYYGYTF. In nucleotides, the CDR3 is TGTGCCAGCAGTTCGGGGGTCTACTATGGCTACACCTTC.

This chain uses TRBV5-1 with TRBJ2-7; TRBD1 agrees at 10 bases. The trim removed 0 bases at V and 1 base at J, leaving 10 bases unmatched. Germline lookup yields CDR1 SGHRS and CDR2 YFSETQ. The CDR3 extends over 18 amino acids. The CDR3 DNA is TGCGCCAGCAGCTTGGGCCGGGACAGGGGTCTTTTTTCCTACGAGCAGTACTTC. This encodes CASSLGRDRGLFSYEQYF.

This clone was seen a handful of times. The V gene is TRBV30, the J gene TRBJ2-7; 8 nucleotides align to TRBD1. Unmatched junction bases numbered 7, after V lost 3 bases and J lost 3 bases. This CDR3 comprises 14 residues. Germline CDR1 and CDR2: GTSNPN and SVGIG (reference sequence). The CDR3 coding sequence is TGTGCCTGGAGGAACAGGGGGAGCATCTACGAGCAGTACTTC. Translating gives CAWRNRGSIYEQYF.

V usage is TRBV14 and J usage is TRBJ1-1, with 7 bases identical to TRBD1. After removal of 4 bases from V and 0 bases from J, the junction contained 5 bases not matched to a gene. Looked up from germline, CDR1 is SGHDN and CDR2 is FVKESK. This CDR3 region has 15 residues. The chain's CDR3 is CASSLLTGLNTEAFF. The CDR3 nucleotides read TGTGCCAGCAGCCTCCTGACAGGGTTGAACACTGAAGCTTTCTTT.

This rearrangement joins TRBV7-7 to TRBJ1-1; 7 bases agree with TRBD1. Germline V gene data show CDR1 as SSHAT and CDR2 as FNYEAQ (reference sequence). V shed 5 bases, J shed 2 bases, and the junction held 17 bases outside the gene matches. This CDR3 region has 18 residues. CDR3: CASSRRRTGRTPNTEAFF. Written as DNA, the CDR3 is TGTGCCAGCAGCCGAAGGCGGACAGGCCGAACACCTAACACTGAAGCTTTCTTT.

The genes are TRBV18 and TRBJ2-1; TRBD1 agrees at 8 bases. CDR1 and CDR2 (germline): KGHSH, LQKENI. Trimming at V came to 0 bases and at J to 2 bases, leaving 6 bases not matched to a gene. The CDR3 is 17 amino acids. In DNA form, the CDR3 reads TGTGCCAGCTCACCACCCGGTCAGGGGGCGCCCTACAATGAGCAGTTCTTC. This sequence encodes CASSPPGQGAPYNEQFF. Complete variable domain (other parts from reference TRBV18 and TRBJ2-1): NAGVMQNPRHLVRRRGQEARLRCSPMKGHSHVYWYRQLPEEGLKFMVYLQKENIIDESGMPKERFSAEFPKEGPSILRIQQVVRGDSAAYFCASSPPGQGAPYNEQFFGPGTRLTVL.

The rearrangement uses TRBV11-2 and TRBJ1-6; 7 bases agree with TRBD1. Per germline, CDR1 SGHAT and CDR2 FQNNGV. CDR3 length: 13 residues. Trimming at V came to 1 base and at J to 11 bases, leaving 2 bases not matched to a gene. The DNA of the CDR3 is TGTGCCAGCAGCTTAGGAACAGGGGCACCCCTCCACTTT. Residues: CASSLGTGAPLHF.

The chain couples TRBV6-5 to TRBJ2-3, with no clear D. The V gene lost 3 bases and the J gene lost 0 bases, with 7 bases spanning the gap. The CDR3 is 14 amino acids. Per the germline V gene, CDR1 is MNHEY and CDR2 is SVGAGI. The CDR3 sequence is CASSYGGSTDTQYF. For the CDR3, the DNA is TGTGCCAGCAGTTATGGCGGTAGCACAGATACGCAGTATTTT.

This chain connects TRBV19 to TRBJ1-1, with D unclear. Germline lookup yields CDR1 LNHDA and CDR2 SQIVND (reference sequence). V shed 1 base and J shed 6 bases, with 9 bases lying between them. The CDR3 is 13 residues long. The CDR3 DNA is TGTGCCAGTAGTATAGCGGGGTTTGCTGAAGCTTTCTTT. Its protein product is CASSIAGFAEAFF.

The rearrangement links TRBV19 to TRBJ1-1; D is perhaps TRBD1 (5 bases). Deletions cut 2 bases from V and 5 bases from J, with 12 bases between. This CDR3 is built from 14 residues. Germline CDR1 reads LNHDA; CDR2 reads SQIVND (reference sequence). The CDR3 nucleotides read TGTGCCAGTAGTATAACCGGTGGGGGGACTGAAGCTTTCTTT. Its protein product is CASSITGGGTEAFF.

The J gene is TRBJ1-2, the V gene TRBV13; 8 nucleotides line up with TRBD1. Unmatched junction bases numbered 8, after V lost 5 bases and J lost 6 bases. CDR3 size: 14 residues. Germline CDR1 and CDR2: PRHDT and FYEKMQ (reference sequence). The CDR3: CASSGRTGHHGYTF. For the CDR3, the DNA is TGTGCCAGCAGCGGTCGGACAGGGCATCATGGCTACACCTTC.

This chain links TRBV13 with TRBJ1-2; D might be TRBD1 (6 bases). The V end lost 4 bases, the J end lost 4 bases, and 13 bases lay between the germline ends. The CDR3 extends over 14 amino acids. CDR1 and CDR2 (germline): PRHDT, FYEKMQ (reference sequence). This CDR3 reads CASSSSRQVYGYTF. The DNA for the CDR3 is TGTGCCAGCAGCTCATCGAGACAGGTCTATGGCTACACCTTC. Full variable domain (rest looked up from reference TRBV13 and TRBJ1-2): AAGVIQSPRHLIKEKRETATLKCYPIPRHDTVYWYQQGPGQDPQFLISFYEKMQSDKGSIPDRFSAQQFSDYHSELNMSSLELGDSALYFCASSSSRQVYGYTFGSGTRLTVV.